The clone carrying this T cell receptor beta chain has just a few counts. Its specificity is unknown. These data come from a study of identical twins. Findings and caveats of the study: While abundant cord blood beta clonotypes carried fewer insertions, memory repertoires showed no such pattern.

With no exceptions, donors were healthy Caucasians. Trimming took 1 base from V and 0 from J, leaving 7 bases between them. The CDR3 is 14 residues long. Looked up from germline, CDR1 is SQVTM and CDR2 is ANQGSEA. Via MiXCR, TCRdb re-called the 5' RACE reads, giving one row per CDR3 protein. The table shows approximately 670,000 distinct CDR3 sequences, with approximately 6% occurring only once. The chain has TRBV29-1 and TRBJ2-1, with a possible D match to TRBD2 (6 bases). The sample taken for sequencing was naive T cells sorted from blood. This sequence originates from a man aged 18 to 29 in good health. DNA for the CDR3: TGCAGCGTTGAAGCGGACTACTCCTACAATGAGCAGTTCTTC. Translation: CSVEADYSYNEQFF.